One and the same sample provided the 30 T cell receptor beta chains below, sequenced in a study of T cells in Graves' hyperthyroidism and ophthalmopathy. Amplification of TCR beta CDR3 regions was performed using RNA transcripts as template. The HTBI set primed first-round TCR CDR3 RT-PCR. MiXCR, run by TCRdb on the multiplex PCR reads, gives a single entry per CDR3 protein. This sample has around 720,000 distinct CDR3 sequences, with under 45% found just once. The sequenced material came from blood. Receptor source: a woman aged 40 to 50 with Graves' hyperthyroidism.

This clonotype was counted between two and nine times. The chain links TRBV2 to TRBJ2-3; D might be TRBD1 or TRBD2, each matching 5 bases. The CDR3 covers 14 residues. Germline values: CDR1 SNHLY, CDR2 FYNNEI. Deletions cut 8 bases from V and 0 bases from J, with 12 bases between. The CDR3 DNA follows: TGTGCCAGCTGCCTGAGGGGTAGCACAGATACGCAGTATTTT. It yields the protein CASCLRGSTDTQYF.

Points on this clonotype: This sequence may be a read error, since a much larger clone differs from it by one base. As DNA, the CDR3 is TGCAGCGCTGATGTAGCGGGAGCATCCTGCGAGCAGTACTTC. As protein: CSADVAGASCEQYF. This chain links TRBV29-1 with TRBJ2-7, with TRBD2 matching over 9 bases. The CDR3 runs 14 residues. From germline, CDR1 is SQVTM and CDR2 ANQGSEA.

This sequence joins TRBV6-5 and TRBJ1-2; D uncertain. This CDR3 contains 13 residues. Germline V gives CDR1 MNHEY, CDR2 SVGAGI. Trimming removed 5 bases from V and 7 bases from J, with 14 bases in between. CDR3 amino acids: CASSRSWTVGYTF. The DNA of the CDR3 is TGTGCCAGCAGTCGCTCCTGGACGGTTGGCTACACCTTC.

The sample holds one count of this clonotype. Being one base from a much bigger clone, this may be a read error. The CDR3: CSARGPSGKETQYF. CDR3 coding DNA: TGCAGTGCTAGAGGCCCAAGCGGAAAAGAGACCCAGTACTTC. The V call is TRBV20-1, the J call TRBJ2-5; possibly TRBD2 for D (5 bases). CDR1 and CDR2 (germline): DFQATT, SNEGSKA (reference sequence). The CDR3 is made up of 14 amino acids. The V gene lost 1 base and the J gene lost 3 bases, with 12 bases spanning the gap.

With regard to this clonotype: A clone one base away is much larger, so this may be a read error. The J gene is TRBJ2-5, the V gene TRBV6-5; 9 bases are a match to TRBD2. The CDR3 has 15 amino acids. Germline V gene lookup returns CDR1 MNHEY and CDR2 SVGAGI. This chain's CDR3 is CAISEGAGGQETQYF. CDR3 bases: TGTGCCATCAGTGAAGGGGCGGGAGGGCAAGAGACCCAGTACTTC.

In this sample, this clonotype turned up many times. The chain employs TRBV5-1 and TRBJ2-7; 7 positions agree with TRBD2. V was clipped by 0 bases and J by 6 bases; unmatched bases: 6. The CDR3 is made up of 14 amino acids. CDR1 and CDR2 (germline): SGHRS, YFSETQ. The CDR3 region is CASSLGAGEREQYF. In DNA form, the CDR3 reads TGCGCCAGCAGCTTGGGGGCGGGAGAACGCGAGCAGTACTTC.

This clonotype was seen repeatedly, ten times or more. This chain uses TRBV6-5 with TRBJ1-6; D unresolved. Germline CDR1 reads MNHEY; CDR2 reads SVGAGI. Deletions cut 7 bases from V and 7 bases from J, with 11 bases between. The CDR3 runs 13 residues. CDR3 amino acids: CASKRGSNSPLHF. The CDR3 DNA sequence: TGTGCCAGCAAGAGAGGGTCCAATTCACCCCTCCACTTT.

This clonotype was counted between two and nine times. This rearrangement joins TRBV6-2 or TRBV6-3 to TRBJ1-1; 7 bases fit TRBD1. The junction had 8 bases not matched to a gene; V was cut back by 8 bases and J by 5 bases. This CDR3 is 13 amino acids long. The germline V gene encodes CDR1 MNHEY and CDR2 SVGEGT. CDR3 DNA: TGTGCCAGCGAGGGGGCGCGGGGAACTGAAGCTTTCTTT. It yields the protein CASEGARGTEAFF.

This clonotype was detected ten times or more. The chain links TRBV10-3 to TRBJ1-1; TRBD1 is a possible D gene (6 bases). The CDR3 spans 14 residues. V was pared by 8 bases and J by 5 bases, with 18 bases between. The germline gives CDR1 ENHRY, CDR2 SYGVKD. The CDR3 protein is CAIVSDGGGTEAFF. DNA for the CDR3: TGTGCCATCGTCTCAGACGGGGGCGGAACTGAAGCTTTCTTT.

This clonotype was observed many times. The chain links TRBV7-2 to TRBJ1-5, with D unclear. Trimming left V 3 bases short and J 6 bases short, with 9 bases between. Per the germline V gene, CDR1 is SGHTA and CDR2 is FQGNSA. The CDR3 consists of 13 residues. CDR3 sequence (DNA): TGTGCCAGCAGCTTTGGGAAGGTTCAGCCCCAGCATTTT. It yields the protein CASSFGKVQPQHF.

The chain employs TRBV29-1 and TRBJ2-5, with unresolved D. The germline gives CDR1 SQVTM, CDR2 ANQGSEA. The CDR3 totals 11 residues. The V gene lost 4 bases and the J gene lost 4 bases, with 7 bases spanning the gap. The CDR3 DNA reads TGCAGCGTTGCCTTGTTAGAGACCCAGTACTTC. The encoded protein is CSVALLETQYF.

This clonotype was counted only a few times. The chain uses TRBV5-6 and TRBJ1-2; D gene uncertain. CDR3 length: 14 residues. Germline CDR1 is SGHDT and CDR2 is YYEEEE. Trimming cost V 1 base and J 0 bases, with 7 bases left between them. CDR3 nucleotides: TGTGCCAGCAGCTTGACACCACCTAACTATGGCTACACCTTC. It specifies CASSLTPPNYGYTF.

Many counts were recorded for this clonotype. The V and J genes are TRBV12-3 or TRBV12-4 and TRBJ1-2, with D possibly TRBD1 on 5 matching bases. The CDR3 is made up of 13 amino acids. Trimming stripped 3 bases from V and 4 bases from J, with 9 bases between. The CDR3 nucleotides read TGTGCCAGCAGTTTTTGGGGGGGCTATGGCTACACCTTC. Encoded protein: CASSFWGGYGYTF.

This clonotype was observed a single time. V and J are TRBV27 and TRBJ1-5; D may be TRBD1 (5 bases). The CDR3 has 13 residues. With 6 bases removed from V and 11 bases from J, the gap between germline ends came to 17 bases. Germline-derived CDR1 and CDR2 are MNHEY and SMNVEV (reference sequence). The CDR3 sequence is CASSPREISTQHF. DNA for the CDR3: TGTGCCAGCAGCCCCAGGGAAATCAGCACCCAGCATTTT.

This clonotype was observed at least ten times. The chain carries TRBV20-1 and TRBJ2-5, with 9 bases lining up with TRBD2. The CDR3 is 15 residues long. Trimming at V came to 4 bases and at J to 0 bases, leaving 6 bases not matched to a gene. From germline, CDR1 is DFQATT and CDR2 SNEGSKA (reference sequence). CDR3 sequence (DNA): TGCAGTGCTACTCGGACTAGCGAGTACCAAGAGACCCAGTACTTC. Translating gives CSATRTSEYQETQYF.

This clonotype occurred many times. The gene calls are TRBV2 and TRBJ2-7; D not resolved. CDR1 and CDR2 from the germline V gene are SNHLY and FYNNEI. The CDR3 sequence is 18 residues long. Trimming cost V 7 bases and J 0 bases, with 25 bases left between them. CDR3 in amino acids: CASTFSRKTNLRSYEQYF. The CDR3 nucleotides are TGTGCCAGCACCTTTTCTCGGAAGACCAACCTCCGCTCCTACGAGCAGTACTTC. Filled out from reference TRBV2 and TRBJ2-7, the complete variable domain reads EPEVTQTPSHQVTQMGQEVILRCVPISNHLYFYWYRQILGQKVEFLVSFYNNEISEKSEIFDDQFSVERPDGSNFTLKIRSTKLEDSAMYFCASTFSRKTNLRSYEQYFGPGTRLTVT.

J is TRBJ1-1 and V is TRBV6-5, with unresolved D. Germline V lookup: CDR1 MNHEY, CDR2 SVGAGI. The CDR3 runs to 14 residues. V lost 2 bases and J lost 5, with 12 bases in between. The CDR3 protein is CASSYSVRMTEAFF. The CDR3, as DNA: TGTGCCAGCAGTTACAGTGTCAGGATGACTGAAGCTTTCTTT.

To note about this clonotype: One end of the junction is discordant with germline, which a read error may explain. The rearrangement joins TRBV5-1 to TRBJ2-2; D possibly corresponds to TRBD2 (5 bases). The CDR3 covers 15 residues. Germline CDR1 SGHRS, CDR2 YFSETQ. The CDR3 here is CASSQVSYSTGKLFF. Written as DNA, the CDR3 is TGCGCCAGCAGCCAAGTCTCGTACAGCACCGGGAAGCTGTTTTTT.

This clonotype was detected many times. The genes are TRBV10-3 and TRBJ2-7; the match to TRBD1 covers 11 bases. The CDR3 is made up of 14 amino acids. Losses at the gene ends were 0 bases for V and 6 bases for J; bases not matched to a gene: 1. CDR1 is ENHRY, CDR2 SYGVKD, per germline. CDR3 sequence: CAISESGTGGEQYF. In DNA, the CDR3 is TGTGCCATCAGTGAGTCCGGGACAGGGGGCGAGCAGTACTTC.

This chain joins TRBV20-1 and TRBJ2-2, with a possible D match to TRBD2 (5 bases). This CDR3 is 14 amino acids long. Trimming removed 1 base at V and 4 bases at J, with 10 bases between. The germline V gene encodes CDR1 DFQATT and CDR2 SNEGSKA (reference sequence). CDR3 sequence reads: CSARGTSGTGELFF. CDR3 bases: TGCAGTGCTAGAGGGACTTCGGGCACCGGGGAGCTGTTTTTT.

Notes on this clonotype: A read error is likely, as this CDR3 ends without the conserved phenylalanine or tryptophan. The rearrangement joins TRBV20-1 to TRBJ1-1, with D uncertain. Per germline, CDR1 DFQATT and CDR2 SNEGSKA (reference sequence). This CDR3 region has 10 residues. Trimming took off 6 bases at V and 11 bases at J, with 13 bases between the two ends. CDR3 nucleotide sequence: TGCAGTGCGAAATCGAGTGGGGCTTTCCTT. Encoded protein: CSAKSSGAFL.

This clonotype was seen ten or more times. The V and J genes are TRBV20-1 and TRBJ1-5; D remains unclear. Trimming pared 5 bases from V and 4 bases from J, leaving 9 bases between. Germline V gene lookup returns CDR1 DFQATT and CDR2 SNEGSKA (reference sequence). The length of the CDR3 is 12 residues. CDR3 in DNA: TGCAGTGCTGCAGCGGGGAATCAGCCCCAGCATTTT. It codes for CSAAAGNQPQHF.

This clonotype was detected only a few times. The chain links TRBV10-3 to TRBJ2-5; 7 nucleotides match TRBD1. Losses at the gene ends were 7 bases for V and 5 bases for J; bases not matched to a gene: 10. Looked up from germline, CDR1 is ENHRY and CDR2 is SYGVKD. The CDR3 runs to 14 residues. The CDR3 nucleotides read TGTGCCATCACCGCCGACAGGGCCAGCGAGACCCAGTACTTC. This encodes CAITADRASETQYF.

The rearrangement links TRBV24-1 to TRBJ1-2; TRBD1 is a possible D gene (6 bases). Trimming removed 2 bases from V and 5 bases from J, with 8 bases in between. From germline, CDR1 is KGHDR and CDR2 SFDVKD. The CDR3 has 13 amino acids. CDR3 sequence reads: CATSDSQGYGYTF. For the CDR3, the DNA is TGTGCCACCAGTGATTCACAGGGTTATGGCTACACCTTC.

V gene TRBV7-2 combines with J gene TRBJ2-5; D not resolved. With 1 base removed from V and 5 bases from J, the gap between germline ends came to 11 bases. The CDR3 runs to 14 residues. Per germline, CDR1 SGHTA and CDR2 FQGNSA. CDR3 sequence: CASSLEGRRETQYF. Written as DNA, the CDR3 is TGTGCCAGCAGCTTAGAGGGCAGACGGGAGACCCAGTACTTC.

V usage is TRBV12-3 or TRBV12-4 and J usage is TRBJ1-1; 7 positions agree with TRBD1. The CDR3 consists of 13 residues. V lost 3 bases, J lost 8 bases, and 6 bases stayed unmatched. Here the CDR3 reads CASSLRDRAEAFF. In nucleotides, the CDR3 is TGTGCCAGCAGTTTGAGAGACAGGGCGGAAGCTTTCTTT.

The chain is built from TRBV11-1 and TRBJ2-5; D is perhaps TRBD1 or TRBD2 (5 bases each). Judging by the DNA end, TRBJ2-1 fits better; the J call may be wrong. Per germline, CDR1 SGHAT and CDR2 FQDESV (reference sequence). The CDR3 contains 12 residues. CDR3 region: CASSLGPGPQFF. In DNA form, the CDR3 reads TGTGCCAGCAGCTTAGGGCCGGGGCCGCAGTTCTTC.

As DNA, the CDR3 is TGTGCCAGCAGCTTGAAGGGTGGCCGAAATCAGCCCCAGCATTTT. Translated: CASSLKGGRNQPQHF. The J gene is TRBJ1-5, the V gene TRBV7-2; D call uncertain. This CDR3 has 15 amino acids. V was shortened by 3 bases and J by 4 bases, with 13 bases between the two germline ends. The V gene's germline CDR1 is SGHTA and CDR2 FQGNSA.

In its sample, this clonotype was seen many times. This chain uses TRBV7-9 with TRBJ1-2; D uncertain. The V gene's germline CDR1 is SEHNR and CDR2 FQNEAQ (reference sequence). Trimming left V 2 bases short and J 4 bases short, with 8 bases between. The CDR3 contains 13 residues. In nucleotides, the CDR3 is TGTGCCAGCAGCTTAACACAGAGCTATGGCTACACCTTC. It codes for CASSLTQSYGYTF.

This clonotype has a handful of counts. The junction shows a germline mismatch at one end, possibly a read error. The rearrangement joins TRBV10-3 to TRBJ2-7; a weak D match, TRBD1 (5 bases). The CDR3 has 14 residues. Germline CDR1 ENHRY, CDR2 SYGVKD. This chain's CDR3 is CASSVDRFSYEQYF. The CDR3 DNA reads TGTGCCAGCAGTGTCGACAGATTCTCCTACGAGCAGTACTTC.